This note documents a single TCR beta chain sequence. Measured with immunoSEQ multiplex PCR; TCRdb has only the in-frame clones, and not every one. The sample gives 15,000 to 20,000 clones, about a third of which show up once; 2% is in the top ten. The sample is drawn from a study of graft-versus-host responses after intestinal transplantation. Sorted after the reaction were proliferating CFSE-low CD3+CD4+ and CD3+CD8+ responders. CDR1 and CDR2 from the germline V gene are SEHNR and FQNEAQ (reference sequence). This CDR3 spans 15 amino acids. V lost 3 bases to trimming and J lost 4 bases; unmatched junction nucleotides: 4.

The chain carries TRBV7-9 and TRBJ2-5; 11 nucleotides line up with TRBD1. The specimen was alloreactive CD4+ T cells from a mixed lymphocyte reaction culture, collected before transplantation. The subset is: CFSE-low proliferating T cells sorted from approximately 6-day pre-transplant mixed lymphocyte reaction (GvH or HvG direction). The TCR sequence derives from a human patient who was an organ donor for intestinal transplantation. CDR3 sequence: CASSFGTGGGETQYF. The CDR3 nucleotides are TGTGCCAGCAGCTTTGGGACAGGGGGAGGAGAGACCCAGTACTTC.